The T cell receptor (beta chain) under discussion was sequenced for a study of blood T cell repertoires in COVID-19. Across the whole study: PBMCs, B-cell-depleted T cells, or T cells were the source of the cDNA or gDNA that made up the material.

The sample holds one count of this clone. How the authors handled the data: Amplification of reference gene primers provided the estimated nucleated cell counts. This table comes from immunoSEQ multiplex PCR, and its TCRdb copy is limited to in-frame clones, with some not included. Clone size and V and J calls were adopted from that table, with D and trimming inferred from the DNA. The repertoire holds 20,000 to 30,000 clones, with approximately 83% as singletons. This CDR3 region has 13 residues. Looked up from germline, CDR1 is SGDLS and CDR2 is YYNGEE. V dropped 6 bases and J dropped 5 bases, with 14 bases sitting between them.

This chain uses TRBV9 with TRBJ1-1; possible D gene TRBD1, 5 bases. This clonotype was obtained from a human donor in a cohort sampled during active COVID-19. The specimen sequenced was peripheral blood. The CDR3 loop is CASTPQGRTEAFF. CDR3 nucleotide sequence: TGTGCCAGCACTCCCCAGGGAAGGACTGAAGCTTTCTTT.